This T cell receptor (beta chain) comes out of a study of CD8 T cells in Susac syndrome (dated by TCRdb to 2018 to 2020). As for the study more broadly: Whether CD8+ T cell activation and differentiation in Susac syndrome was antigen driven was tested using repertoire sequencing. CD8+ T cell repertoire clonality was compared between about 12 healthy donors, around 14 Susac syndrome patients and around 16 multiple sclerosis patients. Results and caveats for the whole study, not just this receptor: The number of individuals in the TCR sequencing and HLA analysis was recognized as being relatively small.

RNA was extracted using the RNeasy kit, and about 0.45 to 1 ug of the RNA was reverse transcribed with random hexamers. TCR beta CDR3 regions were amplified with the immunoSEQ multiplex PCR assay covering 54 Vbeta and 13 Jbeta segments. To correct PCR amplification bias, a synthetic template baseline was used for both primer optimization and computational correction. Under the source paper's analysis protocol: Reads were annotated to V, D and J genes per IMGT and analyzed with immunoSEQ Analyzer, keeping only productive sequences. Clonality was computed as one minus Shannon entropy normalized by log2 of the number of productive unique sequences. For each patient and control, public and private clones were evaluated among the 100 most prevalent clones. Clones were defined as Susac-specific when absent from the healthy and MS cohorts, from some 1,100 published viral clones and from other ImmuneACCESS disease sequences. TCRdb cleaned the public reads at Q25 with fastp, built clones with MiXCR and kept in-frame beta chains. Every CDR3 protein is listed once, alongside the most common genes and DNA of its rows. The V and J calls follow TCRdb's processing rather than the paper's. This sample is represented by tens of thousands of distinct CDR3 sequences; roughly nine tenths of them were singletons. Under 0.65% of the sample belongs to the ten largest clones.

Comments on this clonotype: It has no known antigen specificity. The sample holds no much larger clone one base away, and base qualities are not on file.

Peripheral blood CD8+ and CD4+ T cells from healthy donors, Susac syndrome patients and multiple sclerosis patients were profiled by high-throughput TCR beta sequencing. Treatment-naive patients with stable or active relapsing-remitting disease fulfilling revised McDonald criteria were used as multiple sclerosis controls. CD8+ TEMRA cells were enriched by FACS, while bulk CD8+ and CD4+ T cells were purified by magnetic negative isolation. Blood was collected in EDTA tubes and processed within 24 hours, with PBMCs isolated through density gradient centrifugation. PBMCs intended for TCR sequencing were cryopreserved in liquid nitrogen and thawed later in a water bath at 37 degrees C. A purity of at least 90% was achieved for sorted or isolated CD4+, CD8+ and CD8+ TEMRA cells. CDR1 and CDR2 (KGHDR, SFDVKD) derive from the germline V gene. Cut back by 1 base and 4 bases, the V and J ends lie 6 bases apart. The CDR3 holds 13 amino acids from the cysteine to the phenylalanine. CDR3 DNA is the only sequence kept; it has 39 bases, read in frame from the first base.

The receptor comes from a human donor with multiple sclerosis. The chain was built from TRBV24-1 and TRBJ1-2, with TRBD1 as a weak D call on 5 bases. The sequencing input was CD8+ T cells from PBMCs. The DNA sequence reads TGTGCCACCAGTGATTTTGACAGCTATGGCTACACCTTC. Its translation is CATSDFDSYGYTF.